This T cell receptor beta chain was retrieved from a study of post-analysis software for immune sequencing data (dated by TCRdb to 2013 to 2016). Background on the whole study: Relapsing-remitting, secondary progressive and progressive-relapsing multiple sclerosis were recorded as disease courses, and subtype annotation was lacking for some patients. The multiple sclerosis patient repertoires were compared with 11 previously published healthy control repertoires from donors aged roughly 6 to 25 years. A subset of samples was prepared in parallel using single-end sample barcoding, then pooled and co-amplified after Illumina adapter ligation. The full study reports these points: Strong co-clustering of samples prepared in the same batch was shown by direct clustering with F measure, prompting a batch-effect correction. The control group was slightly older than the multiple sclerosis patient group. Roughly 5 TRBV segments, including TRBV5-6, TRBV5-1 and TRBV20-1, were significantly more frequent in patients than controls. Multiple sclerosis patients had significantly lower normalized Chao1 diversity than controls, a result that suggests substantial peripheral T-cell clonal expansion.

Library preparation used PCR. Sequencing used an Illumina HiSeq 2500. Unique molecular identifiers were incorporated into TCR beta cDNA libraries to reduce PCR and sequencing biases. Approximately 500,000 cDNA molecules were obtained per 1 to 10 million input T cells, so each molecule approximated one T cell. The patient libraries were prepared and sequenced using the same protocol as the earlier healthy control dataset. Within a given batch, samples were prepared together, multiplexed and sequenced on the same HiSeq lane. On the study's bioinformatics: Raw barcoded reads were processed with MIGEC, and single-read molecular identifier groups were discarded before consensus assembly and CDR3 extraction. Clonotype tables were post-analysed with VDJtools, and diversity was normalized by down-sampling all datasets to the smallest sample size. In repertoire overlap clustering, CDR3 amino acid sequences, but not nucleotide sequences, were matched to correct batch-related cross-sample contamination. TCRdb cleaned the public reads at Q25 with fastp, built clones with MiXCR and kept in-frame beta chains. CDR3 protein sequences are deduplicated, and each keeps its most common genes and DNA. TCRdb assigned the V and J calls; the authors' analysis was not used. The sample has some 240,000 distinct CDR3 sequences on record, less than 40% of them singletons. The ten largest account for 4.5% to 5.5% of the sample.

To demonstrate the VDJtools post-analysis software, TCR beta repertoires were profiled from the peripheral blood of some 12 young patients with multiple sclerosis. The multiple sclerosis patients were children and adolescents between roughly 6 and 16 years of age. The CDR3 goes from the cysteine to the phenylalanine over 15 residues. Only CDR3 DNA remains: 45 bases, in frame from the first base. The V end gives up 4 bases and the J end 8 bases, leaving 11 bases in the junction not matched to a gene. Based on the germline V gene, the CDR1 and CDR2 sequences are ENHRY and SYGVKD. This clonotype was seen ten or more times. Its antigen is unknown. No quality values exist for individual bases; no much larger clone is one base distant.

The receptor was isolated from a girl aged 10-17 years with multiple sclerosis. Recombination connected TRBV10-3 to TRBJ2-4; TRBD1 lines up with 7 middle nucleotides. The material sequenced was blood. The nucleotides read TGTGCCATCAGTGGGACCCAGGGGGTTGTAGACATTCAGTACTTC. Translated, it reads CAISGTQGVVDIQYF.